A single sample is the source of the 5 T cell receptor beta chains below, sequenced in a study of Ad26.COV2.S vaccination and SARS-CoV-2 variants. Assay: immunoSEQ multiplex PCR; the TCRdb copy retains only in-frame clones and omits some. Here the sample spans some 250,000 clones, roughly 90% being singletons. Described treatment: about 20 received Ad26.COV2.S at low or high dose, single or two shots; 5 received placebo; per-sample allocation not given. Sampling occurred on day 63 after the first vaccine or placebo injection. Specimen: peripheral blood, collected in a trial of Ad26.COV2.S vaccine versus placebo. The receptors stem from a person between 18 and 59 years old who received the Ad26.COV2.S COVID-19 vaccine or a placebo.

Of note for this clone: This specimen includes other DNA sequences encoding the same CDR3. This rearrangement joins TRBV27 to TRBJ2-7; 9 nucleotides line up with TRBD1. The CDR3 has 14 residues. V dropped 0 bases and J dropped 5; count of bases not matched to a gene: 2. Per the germline V gene, CDR1 is MNHEY and CDR2 is SMNVEV (reference sequence). CDR3: CASSLSGTGNEQYF. For the CDR3, the DNA is TGTGCCAGCAGTTTATCTGGGACAGGGAACGAGCAGTACTTC.

About this clone itself: Mismatch with germline at one junction end may stem from a read error. The chain joins TRBV7-7 to TRBJ2-2, with D hard to call. Germline V gene sequence: CDR1 SSHAT, CDR2 FNYEAQ (reference sequence). CDR3 length: 14 amino acids. CDR3 DNA sequence: TGTGCTAGCAGCCCCGCGCTTGGGACCGGGGAGCTGTTTTTT. It codes for CASSPALGTGELFF.

The rearrangement links TRBV25-1 to TRBJ2-7; 11 bases match TRBD2. The ends lost 6 bases at V and 5 bases at J; junction bases unmatched: 6. Germline V CDR1 and CDR2: MGHDK, SYGVNS. The CDR3 has 14 residues. The CDR3 loop reads CASSHSGGDDEQYF. The CDR3 DNA sequence: TGTGCCAGCAGCCATAGCGGGGGGGATGACGAGCAGTACTTC.

This chain uses TRBV18 with TRBJ1-1; D perhaps matches TRBD1 (5 bases). The CDR3 contains 16 residues. Germline V lookup: CDR1 KGHSH, CDR2 LQKENI. V shed 3 bases and J shed 5 bases, with 19 bases lying between them. In DNA, the CDR3 is TGTGCCAGCTCACCGGTGGGCAGGGTGGTTGCTACTGAAGCTTTCTTT. Amino acid sequence: CASSPVGRVVATEAFF.

The chain combines TRBV28 with TRBJ1-2, with D possibly matching TRBD1 (5 bases). CDR1 is MDHEN and CDR2 is SYDVKM in the germline V gene. CDR3 length: 16 amino acids. V was shortened by 3 bases and J by 0 bases, with 14 bases between the two germline ends. DNA for the CDR3: TGTGCCAGCAGTTTCCCCCGCGGGGGAACTAACTATGGCTACACCTTC. Its translation is CASSFPRGGTNYGYTF.